These 10 T cell receptor beta chains were sequenced from one sample in a study of OX40 agonist ivuxolimab in advanced cancers. Clones were sequenced by immunoSEQ multiplex PCR, and TCRdb holds only the in-frame ones, with some missing. The sample holds about 54,000 clones; 80% to 90% are singletons and the top ten take 1.2%. Sample: CD4+ or CD8+ T cells sorted from blood, taken in a trial of the OX40 agonist ivuxolimab. These receptors all come from an adult with an advanced solid tumor such as melanoma, head and neck, liver or kidney cancer.

This clone has only a few counts. As DNA, the CDR3 is TGTGCCAGCAGGGCCCGGGGGGGCGCAGATACGCAGTATTTT. It codes for CASRARGGADTQYF. The gene calls are TRBV6-5 and TRBJ2-3; 8 bases are a match to TRBD2. J lost 4 bases, V lost 6 bases, and 6 bases had no gene match. The CDR3 totals 14 residues. The germline CDR1 and CDR2 sequences are MNHEY and SVGAGI.

The CDR3 loop is CASSFRGVKNNEQFF. The CDR3 region has the DNA TGTGCCAGCAGCTTTCGAGGGGTGAAGAACAATGAGCAGTTCTTC. This chain connects TRBV11-2 to TRBJ2-1; either TRBD1 or TRBD2 may fit D (5 bases each). Trimming removed 3 bases from V and 5 bases from J, with 14 bases in between. Per the germline V gene, CDR1 is SGHAT and CDR2 is FQNNGV. The length of the CDR3 is 15 residues.

The V and J genes are TRBV29-1 and TRBJ2-7, with D tentatively TRBD1 (6 bases). Looked up from germline, CDR1 is SQVTM and CDR2 is ANQGSEA. The germline V and J ends were trimmed by 4 bases and 6 bases, with 16 bases remaining between them. The CDR3 sequence is 13 residues long. The chain's CDR3 is CSVVRQGRPEQYF. CDR3 DNA: TGCAGCGTTGTCAGGCAGGGGCGTCCCGAGCAGTACTTC.

The chain combines TRBV6-5 with TRBJ1-2, with TRBD1 as a possible D gene (5 bases). CDR1 is MNHEY and CDR2 is SVGAGI in the germline V gene. Trimming shortened V by 0 bases and J by 4 bases, and 12 bases separated the two germline ends. This CDR3 spans 15 amino acids. CDR3 DNA sequence: TGTGCCAGCAGTTACTCTTGGGGGGAGCTCTATGGCTACACCTTC. As protein: CASSYSWGELYGYTF.

J is TRBJ2-2 and V is TRBV5-6; D not resolved. Germline lookup yields CDR1 SGHDT and CDR2 YYEEEE. The CDR3 has 17 residues. Trimming took 1 base from V and 1 from J, leaving 14 bases between them. CDR3: CASSLHSAAQNTGELFF. The CDR3, as DNA: TGTGCCAGCAGCTTGCATTCGGCAGCCCAGAACACCGGGGAGCTGTTTTTT.

The gene calls are TRBV5-4 and TRBJ1-1, with TRBD1 matching over 8 bases. CDR1 is SGHNT, CDR2 YYREEE, per germline (reference sequence). The CDR3 is made up of 15 amino acids. Trimming took 0 bases from V and 4 from J; bases not matched to a gene: 5. The CDR3 sequence: CASSLAPGGITEAFF. The CDR3 DNA reads TGTGCCAGCAGCTTGGCCCCAGGGGGCATCACTGAAGCTTTCTTT.

This clone has a handful of counts. The chain uses TRBV5-1 and TRBJ2-2; possibly TRBD1 for D (6 bases). The V end was cut by 4 bases, the J end by 0 bases, with 16 bases between. The V gene's germline CDR1 is SGHRS and CDR2 YFSETQ. The CDR3 runs to 17 residues. This CDR3 is CASSVGYRAANTGELFF. In DNA form, the CDR3 reads TGCGCCAGCAGCGTAGGATACAGGGCGGCGAACACCGGGGAGCTGTTTTTT.

This clone has more than one count but fewer than ten. This chain's CDR3 is CASSSYRVEEKLFF. CDR3 DNA: TGTGCCAGCAGCTCGTACAGGGTGGAGGAAAAACTGTTTTTT. The chain joins TRBV7-9 to TRBJ1-4; a possible D gene is TRBD1 (6 bases). Trimming took 4 bases from V and 8 from J, leaving 14 bases between them. The CDR3 is 14 amino acids. Germline CDR1 and CDR2: SEHNR and FQNEAQ (reference sequence).

The rearrangement links TRBV28 to TRBJ2-7; 7 nucleotides line up with TRBD1. Germline V lookup: CDR1 MDHEN, CDR2 SYDVKM. The V segment lost 7 bases and the J segment 5 bases; nucleotides outside the gene matches: 5. CDR3 length: 12 amino acids. For the CDR3, the DNA is TGTGCCAGCAAGACAGGGTTTGACGAGCAGTACTTC. It is translated as CASKTGFDEQYF. Supplemented by reference TRBV28 and TRBJ2-7, the full variable domain reads DVKVTQSSRYLVKRTGEKVFLECVQDMDHENMFWYRQDPGLGLRLIYFSYDVKMKEKGDIPEGYSVSREKKERFSLILESASTNQTSMYLCASKTGFDEQYFGPGTRLTVT.

The CDR3 here is CASSPGRGNQPQHF. The CDR3 nucleotides read TGTGCCAGCTCACCAGGGAGGGGCAATCAGCCCCAGCATTTT. The rearrangement links TRBV18 to TRBJ1-5; D remains ambiguous. Trimming left V 2 bases short and J 2 bases short, with 7 bases between. This CDR3 is built from 14 residues. Germline CDR1 reads KGHSH; CDR2 reads LQKENI. The full variable domain, in which reference TRBV18 and TRBJ1-5 provide the parts outside the CDR3, is NAGVMQNPRHLVRRRGQEARLRCSPMKGHSHVYWYRQLPEEGLKFMVYLQKENIIDESGMPKERFSAEFPKEGPSILRIQQVVRGDSAAYFCASSPGRGNQPQHFGDGTRLSIL.